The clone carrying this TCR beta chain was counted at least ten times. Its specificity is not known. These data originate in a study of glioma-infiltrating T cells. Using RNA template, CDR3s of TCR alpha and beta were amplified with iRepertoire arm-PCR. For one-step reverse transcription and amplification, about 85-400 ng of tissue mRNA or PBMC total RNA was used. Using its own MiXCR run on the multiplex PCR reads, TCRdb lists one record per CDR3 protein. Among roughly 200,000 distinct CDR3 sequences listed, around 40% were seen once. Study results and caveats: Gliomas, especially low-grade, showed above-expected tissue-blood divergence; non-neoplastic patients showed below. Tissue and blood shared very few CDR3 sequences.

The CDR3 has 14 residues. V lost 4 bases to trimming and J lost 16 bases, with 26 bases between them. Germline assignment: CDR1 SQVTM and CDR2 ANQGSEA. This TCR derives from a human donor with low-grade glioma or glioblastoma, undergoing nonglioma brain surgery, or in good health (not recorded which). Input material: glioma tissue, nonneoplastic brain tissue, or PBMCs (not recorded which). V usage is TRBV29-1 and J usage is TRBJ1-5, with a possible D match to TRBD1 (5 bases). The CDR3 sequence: CSVAKDIDHSRKHF. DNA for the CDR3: TGCAGCGTTGCTAAGGACATAGACCACTCCCGCAAACATTTT.